Below are 18 T cell receptor beta chains sequenced from a single sample in a study of blood T cells in healthy people across ages. Through a sample-barcoded 5' primer and a J-beta primer mix, a second PCR was run for roughly 6 to 12 cycles. Each CDR3 protein is one row after TCRdb ran MiXCR on the 5' RACE reads. Among about 1.8 million distinct CDR3 sequences listed, just under 50% were seen once. What was sequenced was blood. Receptor source: a middle-aged woman in good health.

The chain is built from TRBV9 and TRBJ2-3; possibly TRBD2 for D (5 bases). The CDR3 length is 14 residues. Germline V gives CDR1 SGDLS, CDR2 YYNGEE. V lost 2 bases, J lost 6 bases, and 13 bases lay in between. CDR3 protein: CASSVSVPTDTQYF. The CDR3 coding sequence is TGTGCCAGCAGCGTTAGCGTCCCCACGGATACGCAGTATTTT.

CDR3: CSARNKRGGKPDTQYF. The CDR3 nucleotides read TGCAGTGCTAGAAACAAGCGGGGGGGGAAACCAGATACGCAGTATTTT. The V gene is TRBV20-1, the J gene TRBJ2-3, with TRBD2 identical over 10 bases. CDR1 is DFQATT, CDR2 SNEGSKA, per germline (reference sequence). The V gene end was trimmed by 2 bases and the J gene end by 4 bases; junction bases not matched to a gene: 9. The CDR3 totals 16 residues.

This chain uses TRBV7-6 with TRBJ2-3; 10 bases agree with TRBD2. Germline CDR1 and CDR2: SGHVS and FNYEAQ. The CDR3 is 18 amino acids. V was clipped by 5 bases and J by 2 bases; unmatched bases: 13. The CDR3 is CASSHSGYSGGSTDTQYF. The CDR3 nucleotides read TGTGCCAGCAGCCACTCAGGCTATAGCGGGGGGTCCACAGATACGCAGTATTTT.

V gene TRBV29-1 combines with J gene TRBJ2-1; D unresolved. The CDR3 has 12 residues. Germline CDR1 is SQVTM and CDR2 is ANQGSEA. V was cut by 8 bases and J by 4 bases, with 12 bases left in between. Here the CDR3 reads CSIRPVYNEQFF. CDR3 coding DNA: TGCAGCATAAGACCGGTTTACAATGAGCAGTTCTTC.

In its sample, this clonotype was seen a few times. V is TRBV3-1 and J is TRBJ1-6, with D tentatively TRBD1 (5 bases). Deletions cut 3 bases from V and 9 bases from J, with 18 bases between. The CDR3 length is 16 residues. CDR1 is LGHDT, CDR2 YNNKEL, per germline (reference sequence). The CDR3 region is CASSQYSGTARSPLHF. Written as DNA, the CDR3 is TGTGCCAGCAGCCAGTACTCGGGGACTGCGCGTTCACCCCTCCACTTT. Full variable domain (remainder filled in from reference TRBV3-1 and TRBJ1-6): DTAVSQTPKYLVTQMGNDKSIKCEQNLGHDTMYWYKQDSKKFLKIMFSYNNKELIINETVPNRFSPKSPDKAHLNLHINSLELGDSAVYFCASSQYSGTARSPLHFGNGTRLTVT.

This chain's CDR3 is CSARGVAGLAPYEQYF. In DNA, the CDR3 is TGCAGTGCTAGAGGAGTGGCGGGACTAGCTCCCTACGAGCAGTACTTC. The chain has TRBV20-1 and TRBJ2-5; 9 nucleotides align to TRBD2. The DNA end lines up better with TRBJ2-7; the J call may be wrong. The CDR3 is 16 residues long. Per germline, CDR1 DFQATT and CDR2 SNEGSKA (reference sequence).

This clonotype was seen a few times. The chain has TRBV12-3 or TRBV12-4 and TRBJ2-4; TRBD2 might be the D (7 bases). V gave up 6 bases and J gave up 1 base, with 19 bases separating them. The CDR3 has 17 amino acids. This CDR3 reads CASSQGGGRGAKNIQYF. The CDR3 DNA sequence: TGTGCCAGCAGCCAGGGCGGGGGCCGAGGGGCCAAAAACATTCAGTACTTC.

The chain combines TRBV27 with TRBJ2-7; TRBD1 matches 8 bases. This CDR3 has 14 residues. Germline CDR1 and CDR2: MNHEY and SMNVEV (reference sequence). Trimming took 6 bases from V and 3 from J; bases not matched to a gene: 7. The CDR3 coding sequence is TGTGCCAGCAGCAGGACAGGGTGGAACTACGAGCAGTACTTC. Its protein is CASSRTGWNYEQYF.

The chain is built from TRBV5-1 and TRBJ2-7, with 9 positions matching TRBD1. The CDR3 runs 13 residues. V shed 7 bases, J shed 3 bases, and the junction held 5 bases outside the gene matches. Germline lookup yields CDR1 SGHRS and CDR2 YFSETQ. CDR3 protein: CASGRDRDYEQYF. The CDR3 DNA reads as TGCGCCAGCGGGAGGGACAGGGACTACGAGCAGTACTTC.

This clonotype was seen only a few times. The chain combines TRBV7-9 with TRBJ2-7; D possibly matches TRBD1 or TRBD2 (5 bases each). Looked up from germline, CDR1 is SEHNR and CDR2 is FQNEAQ (reference sequence). This CDR3 spans 15 amino acids. V shed 6 bases and J shed 0 bases, with 15 bases lying between them. CDR3: CASSGWDESSYEQYF. The CDR3 DNA follows: TGTGCCAGCAGTGGGTGGGACGAAAGCTCCTACGAGCAGTACTTC.

The V and J genes are TRBV28 and TRBJ1-6; possibly TRBD1 for D (5 bases). V lost 7 bases, J lost 10 bases, and 17 bases lay in between. The CDR3 is made up of 14 amino acids. In germline, CDR1 is MDHEN, CDR2 SYDVKM. This chain's CDR3 is CASTLGAPGSPLHF. In DNA form, the CDR3 reads TGTGCCAGCACCCTTGGAGCCCCAGGGTCACCCCTCCACTTT.

This clonotype was detected only a few times. The chain joins TRBV7-2 to TRBJ1-5; 10 bases fit TRBD1. Germline values: CDR1 SGHTA, CDR2 FQGNSA. The CDR3 spans 16 residues. V was pared by 4 bases and J by 4 bases, with 7 bases of the junction left unmatched. The CDR3 DNA sequence: TGTGCCAGCAGCTCACCAGGACAGGGGGAGAATCAGCCCCAGCATTTT. Residues: CASSSPGQGENQPQHF.

The rearrangement uses TRBV6-5 and TRBJ2-5; tentative D call: TRBD1 (6 bases). Trimming left V 6 bases short and J 1 base short, with 9 bases between. CDR3 size: 13 residues. Per germline, CDR1 MNHEY and CDR2 SVGAGI. CDR3 protein: CASRDSLQETQYF. CDR3 in DNA: TGTGCCAGCAGGGACAGTCTCCAAGAGACCCAGTACTTC.

A few counts support this clonotype. J is TRBJ2-1 and V is TRBV10-3; TRBD2 matches 13 bases. From germline, CDR1 is ENHRY and CDR2 SYGVKD. V lost 0 bases, J lost 9 bases, and 14 bases stayed unmatched. CDR3 length: 19 amino acids. CDR3 DNA sequence: TGTGCCATCAGTGAGTCTTTTTTTTTACGGACTAGCGGGGGAATTGAGCAGTTCTTC. The encoded protein is CAISESFFLRTSGGIEQFF.

This clonotype was seen a handful of times. The J gene is TRBJ2-3, the V gene TRBV7-2; tentative D call: TRBD2 (5 bases). Between the trimmed V and J ends, which lost 4 bases and 6 bases, there was a span of 11 bases. Germline V gives CDR1 SGHTA, CDR2 FQGNSA. The CDR3 covers 13 residues. The CDR3, as DNA: TGTGCCAGCAGCTCTAGCCGCGGGGATACGCAGTATTTT. Translating gives CASSSSRGDTQYF.

The chain links TRBV4-3 to TRBJ1-6; D gene uncertain. The length of the CDR3 is 14 residues. V lost 1 base and J 8 bases, leaving 9 bases between the germline ends. Germline V gives CDR1 LGHNA, CDR2 YSLEER. The CDR3 loop reads CASSQVGGYSPLHF. CDR3 DNA sequence: TGCGCCAGCAGCCAAGTGGGTGGTTATTCACCCCTCCACTTT.

The chain recombines TRBV7-2 with TRBJ2-7, with no clear D. Germline-derived CDR1 and CDR2 are SGHTA and FQGNSA. Trimming removed 5 bases from V and 4 bases from J, with 21 bases in between. CDR3 length: 16 amino acids. CDR3 bases: TGTGCCAGCAGCGCCCAGATAGGGCAACTTCATTACGAGCAGTACTTC. Translation gives CASSAQIGQLHYEQYF.

The V call is TRBV4-1, the J call TRBJ2-7, with unresolved D. The CDR3 consists of 14 residues. With 3 bases removed from V and 7 bases from J, the gap between germline ends came to 16 bases. The germline CDR1 and CDR2 sequences are MGHRA and YSYEKL. Written as DNA, the CDR3 is TGCGCCAGCAGCCATCGACAAGGGTACAATGAGCAGTACTTC. The encoded protein is CASSHRQGYNEQYF.